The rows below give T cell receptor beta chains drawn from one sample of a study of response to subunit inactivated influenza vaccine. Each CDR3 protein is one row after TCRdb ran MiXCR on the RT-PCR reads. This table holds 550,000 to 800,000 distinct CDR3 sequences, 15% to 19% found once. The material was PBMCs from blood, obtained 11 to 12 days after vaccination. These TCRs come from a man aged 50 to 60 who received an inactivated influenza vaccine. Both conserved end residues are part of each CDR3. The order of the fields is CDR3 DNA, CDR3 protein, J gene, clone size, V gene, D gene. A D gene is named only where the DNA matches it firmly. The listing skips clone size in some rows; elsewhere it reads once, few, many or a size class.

TGCGCCAGCAGCTTGGAAGGTCTAGCGGGGGGGCCGACCGGGGAGCTGTTTTTT,CASSLEGLAGGPTGELFF,TRBJ2-2,-,TRBV5-1,TRBD2
TGTGCCAGCAGTTCCCTCTACGAGCAGTACTTC,CASSSLYEQYF,TRBJ2-7,many,TRBV12-3/TRBV12-4,-
TGTGCCAGCAGCTTCGCTCAGAGAGAGACCCAGTACTTC,CASSFAQRETQYF,TRBJ2-5,-,TRBV7-9,-
TGTGCCAGCAGCTTAGTGGTTGGACTAGCGGACACGGGGCCCTACAATGAGCAGTTCTTC,CASSLVVGLADTGPYNEQFF,TRBJ2-1,-,TRBV7-8,TRBD2
TGCAGCGTTGGGGACTCCTATAATTCACCCCTCCACTTT,CSVGDSYNSPLHF,TRBJ1-6,many,TRBV29-1,-
TGTGCCAGCAGTTCATCCGGGACTAGCGCCGGGGAGCTGTTTTTT,CASSSSGTSAGELFF,TRBJ2-2,few,TRBV27,TRBD2
TGCAGTGCTAGGGGACAGGAGGGCCGAGATACGCAGTATTTT,CSARGQEGRDTQYF,TRBJ2-3,-,TRBV20-1,TRBD1
TGCGCCAGCAGCTGGGGGGGACAGGCCAAAATCCCCGGTGAAGCTTTCTTT,CASSWGGQAKIPGEAFF,TRBJ1-1,-,TRBV5-1,TRBD1
TGCAGGCAGGGGCGGGAGGGGGGCAAAGAGCAGTACTTC,CRQGREGGKEQYF,TRBJ2-7,few,TRBV20-1,TRBD2
TGCGCCAGCAGCCAAGCCCTTACAGGGTTCTATGGCTACACCTTC,CASSQALTGFYGYTF,TRBJ1-2,many,TRBV4-1,-
TGTGCCAGCAGCCCAGGGTACTGGAGCGAGCAGTACTTC,CASSPGYWSEQYF,TRBJ2-7,many,TRBV28,-
TGTGCCAGCAGTTATCCGACTAGCGGGAGGGCCACTGGTTACAATGAGCAGTTCTTC,CASSYPTSGRATGYNEQFF,TRBJ2-1,-,TRBV6-5,TRBD2
TGTGCCAGCTCATCCCCCTTCCATGCCGGGGAGCTGTTTTTT,CASSSPFHAGELFF,TRBJ2-2,-,TRBV18,-
TGTGCCAGCAGCCACCGGGACAGGAACACCGGGGAGCTGTTTTTT,CASSHRDRNTGELFF,TRBJ2-2,-,TRBV7-8,TRBD1
TGTGCCAGTAGTAAGGTCAGAAGACCCCTCCACTTT,CASSKVRRPLHF,TRBJ1-6,-,TRBV19,-
TGTGCCATAACACAGGGGGCTTCGAACACCGGGGAGCTGTTTTTT,CAITQGASNTGELFF,TRBJ2-2,-,TRBV7-9,TRBD1
TGCAGTGCCAAGACCCTGCCAAGGAACACCATATATTTT,CSAKTLPRNTIYF,TRBJ1-3,many,TRBV20-1,-
TGCAGTGCTAGGAGCGTCGGAACCTACGAGCAGTACTTC,CSARSVGTYEQYF,TRBJ2-7,-,TRBV20-1,-
TGCGCCAGCAGCCAAGATGGGTCAGGGAGCCCCAAAACCCAGTACTTC,CASSQDGSGSPKTQYF,TRBJ2-5,few,TRBV4-3,-
TGTGCCAGCAGTGCGACTAGCGGGGGAGCAGATACGCAGTATTTT,CASSATSGGADTQYF,TRBJ2-3,few,TRBV6-4,TRBD2
TGTGCCAGCAGAAAGACCGGGGCTTACAATGAGCAGTTCTTC,CASRKTGAYNEQFF,TRBJ2-1,-,TRBV6-1,-
TGTGCCAGCAGCTTAGATATCAGGTCCATAGAGACCCAGTACTTC,CASSLDIRSIETQYF,TRBJ2-5,-,TRBV7-2,-
TGCGCCAGCAGCCCCCGCGGGGGCGGGGAGCTGTTTTTT,CASSPRGGGELFF,TRBJ2-2,-,TRBV5-1,TRBD2
TGTGCCAGCAGTTTAGCTAGCGGACATTACGAGCAGTACTTC,CASSLASGHYEQYF,TRBJ2-7,few,TRBV12-3/TRBV12-4,-
TGTGCTAGTGCCACTACTTTCGACAGGAAACTTGAAGCTTTCTTT,CASATTFDRKLEAFF,TRBJ1-1,few,TRBV12-5,-
TGCAGTGCTACTTCCGGACTAGTCGTGAACGAGCAGTACTTC,CSATSGLVVNEQYF,TRBJ2-7,-,TRBV20-1,TRBD2
TGTGCCAGCGCCCTCGTGGCTACGCGCACAGATACGCAGTATTTT,CASALVATRTDTQYF,TRBJ2-3,-,TRBV12-3/TRBV12-4,-
TGCGCCAGCCGGGACCGCTTGGATTCACCCCTCCACTTT,CASRDRLDSPLHF,TRBJ1-6,-,TRBV5-1,-
TGCAGTGCTAGTAGCGTTGTCACACAGTTCTACAATGAGCAGTTCTTC,CSASSVVTQFYNEQFF,TRBJ2-1,few,TRBV20-1,-
TGCAGCGTCGGCAAACGAACGGGGGGGCTCCACAATGAGCAGTTCTTC,CSVGKRTGGLHNEQFF,TRBJ2-1,few,TRBV29-1,TRBD2
TGTGCCAGCAGTCTAACCCAAGAGACCCAGTACTTC,CASSLTQETQYF,TRBJ2-5,many,TRBV12-3/TRBV12-4,-
TGTGCCAGCAGCTACACCACTGGGAGCAATCAGCCCCAGCATTTT,CASSYTTGSNQPQHF,TRBJ1-5,few,TRBV7-2,-
TGTGCCAGCAGTTACATCAGGGGGCCCGAGTCGGGTAGCAATCAGCCCCAGCATTTT,CASSYIRGPESGSNQPQHF,TRBJ1-5,few,TRBV6-5,TRBD1
TGTGCCAGCACCACCAGCGGCAGGGGGTATCAGCCCCAGCATTTT,CASTTSGRGYQPQHF,TRBJ1-5,-,TRBV6-2/TRBV6-3,TRBD1
TGCAGTGCTTCGCTAGCGGGAGCTGAGACCCAGTACTTC,CSASLAGAETQYF,TRBJ2-5,few,TRBV20-1,TRBD2
TGCAGTGCTATTTTCAGGGTTAGCAATCAGCCCCAGCATTTT,CSAIFRVSNQPQHF,TRBJ1-5,-,TRBV20-1,-
TGTGCCAGCAGCTTAAACCTGGGGGTCAATGAGCAGTTCTTC,CASSLNLGVNEQFF,TRBJ2-1,-,TRBV11-1,-
TGTGCCATCAGTGAGTCCTTCAGCCGACAGGGGCCCAACGAGCAGTACTTC,CAISESFSRQGPNEQYF,TRBJ2-7,few,TRBV10-3,TRBD1
TGTGCCAGCAGCTTAGAGACTAGCGGGACTAGCACAGATACGCAGTATTTT,CASSLETSGTSTDTQYF,TRBJ2-3,-,TRBV9,TRBD2
TGCAGTGCTAGAGGAGGGGCCGGGACAGGGGGATCCGGAAACACCATATATTTT,CSARGGAGTGGSGNTIYF,TRBJ1-3,many,TRBV20-1,TRBD1
TGTGCCAGCAGCCGAACAGAAGACCTTCTCCGGCAGTACTTC,CASSRTEDLLRQYF,TRBJ2-7,few,TRBV12-3/TRBV12-4,-
TGTGCCAGCAGCTTAGATTGGGAAGTGACCGGGGAGCTGTTTTTT,CASSLDWEVTGELFF,TRBJ2-2,-,TRBV11-2,-
TGTGCCAGCAGCTTAGGTGTCACCTCCTACGAGCAGTACTTC,CASSLGVTSYEQYF,TRBJ2-7,few,TRBV7-2,-
TGCAGTGCTAGGGGGGCGCTAGATACGCAGTATTTT,CSARGALDTQYF,TRBJ2-3,-,TRBV20-1,-
TGTGCCAGCAGTTACTCTCCCATCCTCGGCTCCTACGAGCAGTACTTC,CASSYSPILGSYEQYF,TRBJ2-7,-,TRBV6-2/TRBV6-3,-
TGCGCCAGCAGCTCTAGGACTTTGAACACCGGGGAGCTGTTTTTT,CASSSRTLNTGELFF,TRBJ2-2,many,TRBV27,-
TGTGCCAGCAGTTACTCCCCGGCGAACTCCTACAATGAGCAGTTCTTC,CASSYSPANSYNEQFF,TRBJ2-1,few,TRBV6-5,-